The 30 T cell receptor beta chains given below trace back to one sample, sequenced in a study of T cells in localized non-small cell lung cancer. Sequencing was performed with immunoSEQ multiplex PCR; in TCRdb, only in-frame clones are kept and a portion is missing. The sample includes about 29,000 clones, about 88% of them seen just once. The specimen comprised peripheral blood, sampled before any cancer treatment. All receptors derive from a woman between 40 and 69 years old with stage I lung adenocarcinoma.

This clone was detected a few times. The chain is built from TRBV6-5 and TRBJ1-1; D is unclear. The germline gives CDR1 MNHEY, CDR2 SVGAGI. CDR3 length: 13 amino acids. Trimming took off 4 bases at V and 0 bases at J, with 6 bases between the two ends. The CDR3: CASSLGLNTEAFF. In nucleotides, the CDR3 is TGTGCCAGCAGTTTAGGGCTGAACACTGAAGCTTTCTTT.

This clone was counted a single time. This chain links TRBV2 with TRBJ2-3; no firm D call. V lost 6 bases and J 6 bases, leaving 16 bases between the germline ends. From germline, CDR1 is SNHLY and CDR2 FYNNEI. The length of the CDR3 is 14 residues. CDR3: CASSPTRKTDTQYF. As DNA, the CDR3 is TGTGCCAGCAGCCCGACCCGGAAGACGGATACGCAGTATTTT.

The rearrangement uses TRBV9 and TRBJ2-2; unclear D gene. The CDR3 contains 14 residues. Germline loops: CDR1 SGDLS, CDR2 YYNGEE. With 0 bases removed from V and 5 bases from J, the gap between germline ends came to 8 bases. The CDR3 is CASSVAIHTGELFF. CDR3 DNA sequence: TGTGCCAGCAGCGTAGCAATCCATACCGGGGAGCTGTTTTTT.

The rearrangement uses TRBV4-1 and TRBJ2-3; maybe TRBD1 (6 bases). The CDR3 contains 15 residues. Germline-derived CDR1 and CDR2 are MGHRA and YSYEKL. Trimming removed 0 bases at V and 6 bases at J, with 13 bases between. The CDR3 DNA reads TGCGCCAGCAGCCAAGACGAGGGGGAGTTTGATACGCAGTATTTT. It translates to CASSQDEGEFDTQYF.

This clone was seen a handful of times. The chain has TRBV7-2 and TRBJ1-2; tentative D call: TRBD1 (6 bases). Trimming pared 5 bases from V and 4 bases from J, leaving 20 bases between. The CDR3 has 16 amino acids. The V gene's germline CDR1 is SGHTA and CDR2 FQGNSA. CDR3 protein: CASSRLITGLGYGYTF. The CDR3 bases are TGTGCCAGCAGCCGCCTCATCACAGGGCTCGGCTATGGCTACACCTTC.

This clone has only a few counts. The chain uses TRBV5-6 and TRBJ2-7; D unclear. Trimming removed 4 bases from V and 4 bases from J, with 15 bases in between. The CDR3 length is 14 residues. CDR1 and CDR2 (germline): SGHDT, YYEEEE. The CDR3 loop reads CASSLGPTLYEQYF. The CDR3 DNA sequence: TGTGCCAGCAGCCTCGGACCGACCCTTTACGAGCAGTACTTC.

A note on this clone: One end of the junction is discordant with germline, which a read error may explain. The rearrangement joins TRBV7-7 to TRBJ2-2; maybe TRBD2 (5 bases). Germline V gene sequence: CDR1 SSHAT, CDR2 FNYEAQ (reference sequence). The CDR3 is 17 residues long. CDR3 nucleotide sequence: TGTGCTAGCAGCTCCGCACGGATCTCGGGAAACACCGGGGAGCTGTTTTTT. Encoded protein: CASSSARISGNTGELFF. Together with reference TRBV7-7 and TRBJ2-2, the CDR3 gives the full variable domain: GAGVSQSPRYKVTKRGQDVTLRCDPISSHATLYWYQQALGQGPEFLTYFNYEAQPDKSGLPSDRFSAERPEGSISTLTIQRTEQRDSAMYRCASSSARISGNTGELFFGEGSRLTVL.

The chain has TRBV28 and TRBJ1-2; no clear D. There are 13 residues in the CDR3. V lost 2 bases to trimming and J lost 4 bases, with 8 bases between them. The germline CDR1 and CDR2 sequences are MDHEN and SYDVKM. CDR3 nucleotides: TGTGCCAGCAGTTTAACTGGGAGCTATGGCTACACCTTC. Translation gives CASSLTGSYGYTF.

This chain connects TRBV7-8 to TRBJ1-1; D not certain. Germline lookup yields CDR1 SGHVS and CDR2 FQNEAQ. The CDR3 is 13 amino acids. The germline V and J ends were trimmed by 1 base and 1 base, with 4 bases remaining between them. CDR3: CASSLGENTEAFF. The CDR3 DNA sequence: TGTGCCAGCAGCTTAGGGGAGAACACTGAAGCTTTCTTT.

The CDR3 region has the DNA TGTGCCAGCAGTTTAGCGACTAGCTCCTACAATGAGCAGTTCTTC. Translating gives CASSLATSSYNEQFF. The J gene is TRBJ2-1, the V gene TRBV28; a weak D match, TRBD2 (6 bases). The CDR3 sequence is 15 residues long. CDR1 is MDHEN, CDR2 SYDVKM, per germline. Trimming left V 2 bases short and J 0 bases short, with 8 bases between.

This chain connects TRBV15 to TRBJ2-7; 9 bases match TRBD1. The CDR3 has 15 amino acids. The germline V gene has CDR1 LNHNV and CDR2 YYDKDF (reference sequence). J gave up 4 bases and V 5 bases, and 9 bases lay outside the gene matches. The CDR3 here is CATSVLPGQGYEQYF. In DNA form, the CDR3 reads TGTGCCACCAGCGTACTTCCGGGACAGGGTTACGAGCAGTACTTC.

V gene TRBV19 combines with J gene TRBJ2-7; 8 bases align to TRBD1. The CDR3 sequence is 14 residues long. Germline CDR1 is LNHDA and CDR2 is SQIVND (reference sequence). The V and J ends lost 6 bases and 2 bases, in that order; junction bases with no gene match: 6. CDR3: CASSPGTGPYEQYF. The DNA of the CDR3 is TGTGCCAGTAGCCCCGGGACAGGACCCTACGAGCAGTACTTC.

This sequence joins TRBV27 and TRBJ2-2; D is possibly TRBD1 or TRBD2 (5 bases each). Germline CDR1 reads MNHEY; CDR2 reads SMNVEV (reference sequence). The V end was cut by 8 bases, the J end by 4 bases, with 17 bases between. This CDR3 spans 15 amino acids. The CDR3 DNA reads as TGTGCCAGCCGGGGCGGGCGGGCGTTCACCGGGGAGCTGTTTTTT. Translation: CASRGGRAFTGELFF.

This chain uses TRBV5-1 with TRBJ2-2, with TRBD1 matching 7 bases. This CDR3 has 14 amino acids. The germline CDR1 and CDR2 sequences are SGHRS and YFSETQ. Unmatched junction bases numbered 5, after V lost 3 bases and J lost 6 bases. In nucleotides, the CDR3 is TGCGCCAGCAGCTACCGACAGGGCTCCGGGGAGCTGTTTTTT. It codes for CASSYRQGSGELFF.

The chain uses TRBV4-3 and TRBJ2-3; a weak D match, TRBD1 (5 bases). CDR3 length: 15 residues. Between the trimmed V and J ends, which lost 0 bases and 7 bases, there was a span of 14 bases. Per germline, CDR1 LGHNA and CDR2 YSLEER. The CDR3 spells CASSQDERGPYTQYF. CDR3 nucleotides: TGCGCCAGCAGCCAAGATGAAAGGGGTCCATATACGCAGTATTTT.

In this sample, this clone is medium-sized (0.01 to 0.1%). Other DNA sequences from this sample encode an identical CDR3 as well. The chain combines TRBV28 with TRBJ2-5, with 10 nucleotides matching TRBD1. J was trimmed by 5 bases and V by 5 bases; bases with no gene match: 8. CDR3 length: 15 amino acids. Germline-derived CDR1 and CDR2 are MDHEN and SYDVKM. The CDR3 DNA is TGTGCCAGCAGTCCTACGGGACAGGGGTTTGAGACCCAGTACTTC. This codes for CASSPTGQGFETQYF.

The chain carries TRBV7-2 and TRBJ2-7, with 8 bases fitting TRBD2. There are 15 residues in the CDR3. CDR1 SGHTA and CDR2 FQGNSA come from the germline V gene. With 1 base clipped from V and 9 bases from J, the junction kept 11 bases outside the gene matches. The CDR3 spells CASSLVVAGPLAQYF. The CDR3 DNA is TGTGCCAGCAGCTTAGTGGTAGCGGGGCCCTTGGCGCAGTACTTC.

The gene calls are TRBV7-2 and TRBJ2-3; D not resolved. Trimming removed 5 bases from V and 5 bases from J, with 8 bases in between. The CDR3 covers 12 residues. Looked up from germline, CDR1 is SGHTA and CDR2 is FQGNSA. The CDR3 sequence: CASSPYGDTQYF. The DNA for the CDR3 is TGTGCCAGCAGCCCTTACGGAGATACGCAGTATTTT.

J is TRBJ1-1 and V is TRBV4-3, with unresolved D. The V gene's germline CDR1 is LGHNA and CDR2 YSLEER. The CDR3 sequence is 16 residues long. Deletions cut 0 bases from V and 3 bases from J, with 14 bases between. The CDR3: CASSQEARGADTEAFF. The CDR3 DNA reads TGCGCCAGCAGCCAAGAGGCCAGAGGTGCCGACACTGAAGCTTTCTTT.

The CDR3 region is CAWSVEGDRAYNEQFF. CDR3 nucleotide sequence: TGTGCCTGGAGTGTAGAGGGGGACAGGGCCTACAATGAGCAGTTCTTC. The chain recombines TRBV30 with TRBJ2-1, with TRBD1 matching 9 bases. CDR1 is GTSNPN, CDR2 SVGIG, per germline (reference sequence). The CDR3 is 16 residues long. V lost 0 bases and J lost 2; bases outside the gene matches: 5.

This clone was observed once. The J gene is TRBJ1-2, the V gene TRBV5-1; D not certain. Between the trimmed V and J ends, which lost 1 base and 6 bases, there was a span of 7 bases. The length of the CDR3 is 12 residues. Germline lookup yields CDR1 SGHRS and CDR2 YFSETQ. The CDR3 loop is CASSLKEDGYTF. The CDR3 region has the DNA TGCGCCAGCAGCTTGAAAGAGGATGGCTACACCTTC. Supplemented by reference TRBV5-1 and TRBJ1-2, the full variable domain reads KAGVTQTPRYLIKTRGQQVTLSCSPISGHRSVSWYQQTPGQGLQFLFEYFSETQRNKGNFPGRFSGRQFSNSRSEMNVSTLELGDSALYLCASSLKEDGYTFGSGTRLTVV.

The genes are TRBV7-6 and TRBJ2-7, with TRBD1 as a possible D gene (6 bases). CDR1 is SGHVS, CDR2 FNYEAQ, per germline. The CDR3 is made up of 15 amino acids. The V gene lost 2 bases and the J gene lost 0 bases, with 11 bases spanning the gap. CDR3 sequence: CASSLNQGPSYEQYF. In DNA, the CDR3 is TGTGCCAGCAGCTTAAACCAGGGGCCCTCCTACGAGCAGTACTTC.

This chain links TRBV28 with TRBJ1-2; D is possibly TRBD1 (5 bases). Germline V gives CDR1 MDHEN, CDR2 SYDVKM. V dropped 4 bases and J dropped 4 bases, with 13 bases sitting between them. The length of the CDR3 is 14 residues. The CDR3 DNA reads as TGTGCCAGCAGTTCCCTGGGGCCGAGCTATGGCTACACCTTC. This gives the protein CASSSLGPSYGYTF.

The rearrangement uses TRBV6-5 and TRBJ1-6; 10 nucleotides match TRBD1. This CDR3 is 16 amino acids long. V shed 2 bases and J 9 bases; nucleotides not matched to a gene: 7. Germline CDR1 MNHEY, CDR2 SVGAGI. CDR3 loop: CASSYGGQGLISPLHF. The DNA of the CDR3 is TGTGCCAGCAGTTACGGGGGACAGGGGTTAATTTCACCCCTCCACTTT.

The CDR3 DNA sequence: TGTGCCAGTAGTACGACTAGCGGGAGGAACACCGGGGAGCTGTTTTTT. It encodes CASSTTSGRNTGELFF. J is TRBJ2-2 and V is TRBV19; 12 nucleotides match TRBD2. Germline CDR1 LNHDA, CDR2 SQIVND (reference sequence). The J segment lost 1 base and the V segment lost 4 bases, leaving 1 base of the junction unmatched. CDR3 length: 16 residues.

V is TRBV29-1 and J is TRBJ1-3, with D unclear. Germline CDR1 SQVTM, CDR2 ANQGSEA. The CDR3 is 12 residues long. The V gene lost 6 bases and the J gene lost 2 bases, with 8 bases spanning the gap. CDR3 bases: TGCAGCGTACAGCAAACTGGAAACACCATATATTTT. Translation gives CSVQQTGNTIYF.

This clone was recorded once. The gene calls are TRBV28 and TRBJ1-2, with D unresolved. Germline V CDR1 and CDR2: MDHEN, SYDVKM. V lost 2 bases and J 8 bases, leaving 12 bases between the germline ends. The CDR3 runs 13 residues. The chain's CDR3 is CASSLARVFGYTF. The CDR3 nucleotides are TGTGCCAGCAGTTTAGCTAGGGTTTTCGGCTACACCTTC.

This chain connects TRBV5-1 to TRBJ1-1; D is undetermined. CDR1 is SGHRS, CDR2 YFSETQ, per germline. Trimming took off 2 bases at V and 3 bases at J, with 8 bases between the two ends. This CDR3 is built from 13 residues. CDR3 region: CASSFLGDTEAFF. In DNA form, the CDR3 reads TGCGCCAGCAGCTTTCTCGGGGACACTGAAGCTTTCTTT.

V gene TRBV27 combines with J gene TRBJ1-5; D is unresolved. Germline values: CDR1 MNHEY, CDR2 SMNVEV (reference sequence). With 5 bases removed from V and 5 bases from J, the gap between germline ends came to 10 bases. CDR3 length: 13 amino acids. CDR3 loop: CASSERYDQPQHF. CDR3 nucleotide sequence: TGTGCCAGCAGTGAACGGTATGATCAGCCCCAGCATTTT.

V gene TRBV20-1 combines with J gene TRBJ2-5; the D is unclear. V was shortened by 7 bases and J by 5 bases, with 11 bases between the two germline ends. Germline lookup yields CDR1 DFQATT and CDR2 SNEGSKA (reference sequence). This CDR3 has 11 residues. This chain's CDR3 is CSVYQDETQYF. The CDR3 coding sequence is TGCAGTGTTTACCAGGACGAGACCCAGTACTTC.